The text below deals with one T cell receptor beta chain. Its antigen is currently not known. No base quality information exists; no much larger clone differs at one position. To sequence the TCRbeta CDR3 region, genomic DNA was isolated from the sorted cells. The immunoSEQ Assay was used to sequence the TCRbeta CDR3 regions. Here the immuneACCESS table is served through TCRdb, limited to in-frame sequences with V and J called. Missing clones are a known gap in these copies; in checked studies unresolved V genes cover under half, and the rest lacks a known reason. For this sample the table gives 25,000 to 35,000 clones, of which about 85% were detected only once. The biggest ten clones account for roughly 37% of the sample. CDR1 LNHNV and CDR2 YYDKDF are derived from the germline V gene (reference sequence). The CDR3 starts with the cysteine, ends with the phenylalanine, and has 16 residues. Only the CDR3 portion is preserved as DNA: 48 bases, with reading frame beginning at the first base. After removal of 2 bases from V and 1 base from J, the junction retains 4 bases not matched to a gene.

This record belongs to a study of OX40 agonist ivuxolimab in advanced cancers. Looking at the study overall: Ivuxolimab was a fully human IgG2 agonistic monoclonal antibody targeting the costimulatory receptor OX40 (CD134). Partial responses occurred in three dose-escalation patients: two with cutaneous melanoma and one with hepatocellular carcinoma. Intravenous ivuxolimab was administered to patients every 2 weeks at six dose levels: 0.01, 0.1, 0.3, 1.5, 3 and 10 mg/kg. Peripheral TCRbeta sequencing was intended to test whether TCR sequence diversity was altered and clonal T-cell expansion was caused by ivuxolimab. Of the roughly 53 patients in dose escalation, approximately 20 had hepatocellular carcinoma, some 15 had melanoma, 9 had renal cell carcinoma and 9 had head and neck cancer. In the dose-escalation cohort, 75% to 90% of patients were male, and the mean age was approximately 60 years with a range of about 20 to 80. The paper covers the monotherapy dose-escalation part of the phase I ivuxolimab trial, which included N ≈ 50 patients. Patients were allowed to have had prior anti-PD-1, anti-PD-L1 or anti-CTLA-4 therapy, and 40% to 45% of the dose-escalation patients had previously received checkpoint inhibitors. Here is what the overall study found, with its caveats: Low levels of normalized T-cell clonal expansion were also seen in some nonresponding patients. In the 0.1-3.0 mg/kg groups, partial responders had among the lowest normalized peripheral clonal expansion, particularly in CD8+ T cells. On average, CD8+ T cells showed more expanded clones than CD4+ T cells after ivuxolimab. Which antigens the clonally expanded peripheral T cells were specific for was not determined. At doses of 0.1 to 3.0 mg/kg, clonal expansion of both CD4+ and CD8+ blood T cells was observed from baseline to week 6.

Patients with autoimmune disease history or receiving systemic immunosuppression were excluded from the trial. In every dose cohort, peripheral blood was drawn for TCR sequencing at baseline, cycle 4 day 1, and cycle 7 day 1. Samples came from an open-label, multicenter, first-in-human phase I dose-escalation trial of ivuxolimab. Adults with locally advanced or metastatic melanoma, renal cell, hepatocellular, or head and neck squamous cell carcinoma were enrolled in the trial. Before TCR sequencing, CD4+ T cells and CD8+ T cells from peripheral blood were sorted into separate populations. Sequenced material: CD4+ or CD8+ T cells sorted from blood, taken in a trial of the OX40 agonist ivuxolimab. The chain is assembled from TRBV15 and TRBJ2-2, with TRBD1 matching 7 junction bases. This clonotype was sampled from an adult with an advanced solid tumor such as melanoma, head and neck, liver or kidney cancer. The DNA is as follows: TGTGCCACCAGCAGACGACGGACAGGGAACACCGGGGAGCTGTTTTTT. It is translated as CATSRRRTGNTGELFF. Supplemented by the reference TRBV15 and TRBJ2-2 proteins around the CDR3, the complete variable domain is DAMVIQNPRYQVTQFGKPVTLSCSQTLNHNVMYWYQQKSSQAPKLLFHYYDKDFNNEADTPDNFQSRRPNTSFCFLDIRSPGLGDTAMYLCATSRRRTGNTGELFFGEGSRLTVL.